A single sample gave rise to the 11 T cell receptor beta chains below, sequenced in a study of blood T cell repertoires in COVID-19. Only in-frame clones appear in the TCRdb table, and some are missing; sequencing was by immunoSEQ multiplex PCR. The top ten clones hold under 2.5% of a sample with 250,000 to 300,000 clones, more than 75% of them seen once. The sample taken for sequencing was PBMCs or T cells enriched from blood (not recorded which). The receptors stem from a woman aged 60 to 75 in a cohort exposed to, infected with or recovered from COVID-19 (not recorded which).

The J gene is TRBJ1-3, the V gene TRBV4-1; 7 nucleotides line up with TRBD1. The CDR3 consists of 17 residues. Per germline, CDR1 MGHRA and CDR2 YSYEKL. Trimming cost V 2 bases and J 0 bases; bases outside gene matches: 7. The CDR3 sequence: CASSQPGQLSSGNTIYF. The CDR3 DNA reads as TGCGCCAGCAGCCAACCGGGACAGCTCAGCTCTGGAAACACCATATATTTT.

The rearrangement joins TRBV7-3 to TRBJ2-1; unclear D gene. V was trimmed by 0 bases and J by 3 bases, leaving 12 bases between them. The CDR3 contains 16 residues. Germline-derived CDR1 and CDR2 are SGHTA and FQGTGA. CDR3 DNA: TGTGCCAGCAGCTTAACTTCTTCAGGCAGCTACAATGAGCAGTTCTTC. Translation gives CASSLTSSGSYNEQFF.

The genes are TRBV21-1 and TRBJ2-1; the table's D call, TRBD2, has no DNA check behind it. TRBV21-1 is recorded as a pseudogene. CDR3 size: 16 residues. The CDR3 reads CASSKAGGCLYYEQFF. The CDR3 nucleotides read TGTGCCAGCAGCAAAGCGGGAGGGTGTCTTTACTATGAGCAGTTCTTC.

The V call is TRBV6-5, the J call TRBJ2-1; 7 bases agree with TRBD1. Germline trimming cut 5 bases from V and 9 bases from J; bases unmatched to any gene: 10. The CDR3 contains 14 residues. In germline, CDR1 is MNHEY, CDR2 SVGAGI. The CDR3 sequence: CASSRTGQPIEQFF. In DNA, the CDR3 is TGTGCCAGCAGTCGGACGGGACAGCCAATTGAGCAGTTCTTC.

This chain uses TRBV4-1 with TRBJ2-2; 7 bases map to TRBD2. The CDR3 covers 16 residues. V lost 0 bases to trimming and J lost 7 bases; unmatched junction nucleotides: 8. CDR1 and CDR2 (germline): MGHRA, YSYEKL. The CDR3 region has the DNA TGCGCCAGCAGCCAAGAACCCTCGGCTAGCGGCGGGGAGCTGTTTTTT. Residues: CASSQEPSASGGELFF.

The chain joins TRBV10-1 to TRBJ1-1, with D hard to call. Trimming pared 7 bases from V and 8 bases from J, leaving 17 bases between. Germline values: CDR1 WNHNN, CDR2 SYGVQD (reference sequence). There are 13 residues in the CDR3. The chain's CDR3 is CASTKALGGEAFF. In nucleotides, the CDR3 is TGCGCCAGCACCAAGGCCCTGGGCGGGGAAGCTTTCTTT.

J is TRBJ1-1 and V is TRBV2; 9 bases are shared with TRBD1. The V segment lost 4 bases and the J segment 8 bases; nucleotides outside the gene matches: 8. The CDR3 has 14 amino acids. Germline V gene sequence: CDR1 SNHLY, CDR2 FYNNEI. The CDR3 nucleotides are TGTGCCAGCAGTGCCCAGGGACAGGGTACCGAAGCTTTCTTT. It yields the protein CASSAQGQGTEAFF.

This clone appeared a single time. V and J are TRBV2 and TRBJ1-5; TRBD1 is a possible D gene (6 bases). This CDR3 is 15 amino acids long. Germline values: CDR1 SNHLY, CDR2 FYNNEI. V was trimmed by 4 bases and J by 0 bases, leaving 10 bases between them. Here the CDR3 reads CASSGTADSNQPQHF. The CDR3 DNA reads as TGTGCCAGCAGTGGGACAGCAGATAGCAATCAGCCCCAGCATTTT.

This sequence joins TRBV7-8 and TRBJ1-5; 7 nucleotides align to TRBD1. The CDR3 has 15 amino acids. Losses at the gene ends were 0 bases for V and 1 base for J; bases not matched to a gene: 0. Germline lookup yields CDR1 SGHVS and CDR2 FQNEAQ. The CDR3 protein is CASSLAGGSNQPQHF. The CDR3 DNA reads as TGTGCCAGCAGCTTAGCAGGGGGCAGCAATCAGCCCCAGCATTTT.

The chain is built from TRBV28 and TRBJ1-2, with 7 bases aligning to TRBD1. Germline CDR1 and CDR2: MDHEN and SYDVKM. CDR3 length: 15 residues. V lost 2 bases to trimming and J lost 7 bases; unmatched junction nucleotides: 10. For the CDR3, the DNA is TGTGCCAGCAGTTTAGGGGGTGAGGGGGCGAGTGGCTACACCTTC. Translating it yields CASSLGGEGASGYTF.

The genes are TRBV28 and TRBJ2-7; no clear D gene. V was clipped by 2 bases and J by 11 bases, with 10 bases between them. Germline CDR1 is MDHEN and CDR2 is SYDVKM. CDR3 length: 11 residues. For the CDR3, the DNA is TGTGCCAGCAGTTTACACGGCCAGGAGTACTTC. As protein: CASSLHGQEYF.